One and the same sample provided the 22 T cell receptor beta chains below, sequenced in a study of T-cell memory formation after mild COVID-19. TCRdb called the 5' RACE reads again in MiXCR, with one record for every CDR3 protein. The sample includes a few hundred thousand distinct CDR3 sequences, over 8.5% of them seen just once. The specimen sequenced was PBMCs or a T cell subset sorted from them (not recorded which). The receptors stem from a man between 18 and 29 years old who had mild COVID-19 (a few samples of this study predate the infection). Cell type and time point are not known.

This clonotype was seen more than once but under ten times. The chain links TRBV20-1 to TRBJ2-3; D might be TRBD2 (5 bases). The CDR3 is made up of 15 amino acids. CDR1 and CDR2 from the germline V gene are DFQATT and SNEGSKA (reference sequence). The V end lost 2 bases, the J end lost 2 bases, and 14 bases lay between the germline ends. CDR3 sequence (DNA): TGCAGTGCTAGAAATGTTGGAGGAGACACAGATACGCAGTATTTT. Protein: CSARNVGGDTDTQYF.

This clonotype has just a few counts. The V gene is TRBV28, the J gene TRBJ1-2, with D uncertain. The CDR3 covers 12 residues. V was clipped by 9 bases and J by 8 bases, with 16 bases between them. Germline CDR1 and CDR2: MDHEN and SYDVKM. The CDR3 DNA reads as TGTGCCAGTTCCACGTCCGGCCTAGGCTACACCTTC. Amino acids: CASSTSGLGYTF.

In this sample, this clonotype turned up a few times. The chain employs TRBV20-1 and TRBJ1-4, with D uncertain. Trimming removed 2 bases from V and 0 bases from J, with 4 bases in between. The CDR3 consists of 13 residues. Germline CDR1 DFQATT, CDR2 SNEGSKA (reference sequence). CDR3 nucleotide sequence: TGCAGTGCTAGATTGGCAACTAATGAAAAACTGTTTTTT. Translation: CSARLATNEKLFF.

This chain connects TRBV5-6 to TRBJ1-5; D gene ambiguous. The CDR3 extends over 15 amino acids. Trimming stripped 0 bases from V and 5 bases from J, with 12 bases between. Looked up from germline, CDR1 is SGHDT and CDR2 is YYEEEE. DNA of the CDR3: TGTGCCAGCAGCTTGGGCTATGGTCGGCATCAGCCCCAGCATTTT. This codes for CASSLGYGRHQPQHF.

The chain is built from TRBV6-1 and TRBJ2-3, with a weak D call TRBD1 (5 bases). The CDR3 extends over 12 amino acids. The germline gives CDR1 MNHNS, CDR2 SASEGT. Trimming left V 2 bases short and J 5 bases short, with 5 bases between. The CDR3, as DNA: TGTGCCAGCAGTGAAAGGGGAGATACGCAGTATTTT. Protein sequence: CASSERGDTQYF.

This clonotype occurred a few times. CDR3 in amino acids: CASSRYSGQETQYF. CDR3 nucleotide sequence: TGTGCCAGCAGCCGTTATAGCGGTCAAGAGACCCAGTACTTC. The chain uses TRBV28 and TRBJ2-5; the D gene is possibly TRBD2 (6 bases). Looked up from germline, CDR1 is MDHEN and CDR2 is SYDVKM. The CDR3 runs to 14 residues. V was shortened by 6 bases and J by 2 bases, with 13 bases between the two germline ends.

The chain has TRBV20-1 and TRBJ1-2; 8 nucleotides align to TRBD1. This CDR3 has 13 amino acids. Germline CDR1 DFQATT, CDR2 SNEGSKA (reference sequence). After removal of 8 bases from V and 3 bases from J, the junction contained 8 bases not matched to a gene. The CDR3 loop is CSPNSDRDYGYTF. DNA for the CDR3: TGCAGTCCCAACTCGGACAGGGACTATGGCTACACCTTC.

The J gene is TRBJ2-5, the V gene TRBV7-2; 7 nucleotides match TRBD2. With 7 bases clipped from V and 5 bases from J, the junction kept 13 bases outside the gene matches. Germline CDR1 is SGHTA and CDR2 is FQGNSA. The CDR3 totals 15 residues. CDR3 coding DNA: TGTGCCAGCAACCCATTTACGGGGGGTGGGGAGACCCAGTACTTC. Its translation: CASNPFTGGGETQYF. Combining the CDR3 with reference TRBV7-2 and TRBJ2-5 gives the whole variable domain GAGVSQSPSNKVTEKGKDVELRCDPISGHTALYWYRQSLGQGLEFLIYFQGNSAPDKSGLPSDRFSAERTGGSVSTLTIQRTQQEDSAVYLCASNPFTGGGETQYFGPGTRLLVL.

The chain links TRBV27 to TRBJ2-1, with D possibly being TRBD2 (6 bases). The CDR3 length is 16 residues. Germline CDR1 is MNHEY and CDR2 is SMNVEV (reference sequence). V was pared by 3 bases and J by 2 bases, with 14 bases between. The CDR3 loop is CASSLGGPATYNEQFF. The CDR3, as DNA: TGTGCCAGCAGTTTGGGGGGACCGGCGACCTACAATGAGCAGTTCTTC.

This clonotype turned up a few times. This chain links TRBV5-1 with TRBJ2-1; 9 nucleotides match TRBD1. The trim removed 4 bases at V and 0 bases at J, leaving 8 bases unmatched. The CDR3 contains 17 residues. CDR1 is SGHRS, CDR2 YFSETQ, per germline. In DNA form, the CDR3 reads TGCGCCAGCAGCCGCTCCGGGACAGGGAACTCCTACAATGAGCAGTTCTTC. It yields the protein CASSRSGTGNSYNEQFF.

This clonotype was observed a few times. The chain couples TRBV6-5 to TRBJ1-1, with TRBD1 identical over 11 bases. The CDR3 consists of 16 residues. The V segment lost 2 bases and the J segment 4 bases; nucleotides outside the gene matches: 6. Germline V gives CDR1 MNHEY, CDR2 SVGAGI. In DNA, the CDR3 is TGTGCCAGCAGTTACCAACGAGGGACAGGGGGCACTGAAGCTTTCTTT. Its translation is CASSYQRGTGGTEAFF.

The rearrangement uses TRBV12-3 or TRBV12-4 and TRBJ2-3; 11 nucleotides line up with TRBD2. This CDR3 is built from 15 residues. Unmatched junction bases numbered 8, after V lost 5 bases and J lost 7 bases. This CDR3 reads CASSPNSGGANTQYF. The DNA of the CDR3 is TGTGCCAGCAGTCCAAATAGCGGGGGGGCTAATACGCAGTATTTT.

The chain employs TRBV12-3 or TRBV12-4 and TRBJ1-1; TRBD1 might be the D (5 bases). The CDR3 totals 13 residues. Deletions cut 7 bases from V and 4 bases from J, with 13 bases between. This CDR3 reads CASTYGAGTEAFF. The CDR3 nucleotides are TGTGCCAGCACGTACGGGGCTGGCACTGAAGCTTTCTTT.

There are a few counts of this clonotype. J is TRBJ2-1 and V is TRBV11-2, with 12 bases aligning to TRBD2. V was pared by 4 bases and J by 5 bases, with 6 bases of the junction left unmatched. Per the germline V gene, CDR1 is SGHAT and CDR2 is FQNNGV. The length of the CDR3 is 16 residues. The CDR3 region is CASSYTSGGHHNEQFF. CDR3 bases: TGTGCCAGCAGCTATACTAGCGGGGGGCACCACAATGAGCAGTTCTTC.

In its sample, this clonotype was seen a few times. The chain couples TRBV3-1 to TRBJ2-1; D gene ambiguous. Germline V gene lookup returns CDR1 LGHDT and CDR2 YNNKEL (reference sequence). This CDR3 is 13 amino acids long. Trimming removed 0 bases from V and 9 bases from J, with 9 bases in between. The CDR3 here is CASSQDSRREQFF. The CDR3 nucleotides are TGTGCCAGCAGCCAAGACTCCCGACGTGAGCAGTTCTTC.

This clonotype has only a few counts. The rearrangement uses TRBV29-1 and TRBJ1-2; the D gene is possibly TRBD1 (6 bases). The CDR3 spans 13 residues. Germline V gene lookup returns CDR1 SQVTM and CDR2 ANQGSEA. With 4 bases removed from V and 7 bases from J, the gap between germline ends came to 16 bases. CDR3 region: CSVGTALGGGYTF. Here the CDR3 DNA reads TGCAGCGTTGGGACAGCTCTAGGGGGTGGCTACACCTTC.

This clonotype was seen only a few times. The chain uses TRBV7-2 and TRBJ1-6; tentative D call: TRBD1 (5 bases). CDR1 is SGHTA, CDR2 FQGNSA, per germline. The V end was cut by 1 base, the J end by 5 bases, with 18 bases between. This CDR3 is built from 18 residues. CDR3 bases: TGTGCCAGCAGCTTAGAAGGTGCTGGGGGGATAGATAATTCACCCCTCCACTTT. Amino acids: CASSLEGAGGIDNSPLHF.

This clonotype was seen only a few times. The chain employs TRBV27 and TRBJ1-3, with unresolved D. The CDR3 extends over 13 amino acids. V was trimmed by 4 bases and J by 0 bases, leaving 4 bases between them. Germline CDR1 reads MNHEY; CDR2 reads SMNVEV (reference sequence). In DNA form, the CDR3 reads TGTGCCAGCAGTTCGGGCTCTGGAAACACCATATATTTT. The encoded protein is CASSSGSGNTIYF.

The chain combines TRBV5-1 with TRBJ2-6; D may be TRBD1 (6 bases). This CDR3 contains 18 residues. Trimming took off 6 bases at V and 0 bases at J, with 19 bases between the two ends. CDR1 and CDR2 (germline): SGHRS, YFSETQ. CDR3 sequence reads: CASTYGRTAYSGANVLTF. CDR3 nucleotides: TGCGCCAGCACCTATGGTCGGACAGCATACTCTGGGGCCAACGTCCTGACTTTC.

This clonotype showed up just a few times. The chain joins TRBV7-9 to TRBJ1-5; D possibly corresponds to TRBD1 (5 bases). Looked up from germline, CDR1 is SEHNR and CDR2 is FQNEAQ (reference sequence). This CDR3 is 15 amino acids long. V lost 2 bases, J lost 0 bases, and 8 bases lay in between. In nucleotides, the CDR3 is TGTGCCAGCAGCTTATCAGGGAATAGCAATCAGCCCCAGCATTTT. It codes for CASSLSGNSNQPQHF.

The sample holds a few counts of this clonotype. The J gene is TRBJ2-7, the V gene TRBV20-1; D is ambiguous. This CDR3 region has 13 residues. CDR1 is DFQATT, CDR2 SNEGSKA, per germline (reference sequence). The ends were cut back, 0 bases at V and 2 bases at J, with 8 bases in the middle. CDR3 nucleotide sequence: TGCAGTGCTAGAGAGGTTGAAACCTACGAGCAGTACTTC. Protein: CSAREVETYEQYF.

This clonotype was detected a few times. This rearrangement joins TRBV7-2 to TRBJ1-4, with unresolved D. Germline V gene sequence: CDR1 SGHTA, CDR2 FQGNSA. The length of the CDR3 is 16 residues. V was clipped by 6 bases and J by 3 bases, with 17 bases between them. The CDR3 DNA reads as TGTGCCAGCAGTCAACAGCCTCGAGGGTCTAATGAAAAACTGTTTTTT. Translation: CASSQQPRGSNEKLFF. Complete variable domain (other parts from reference TRBV7-2 and TRBJ1-4): GAGVSQSPSNKVTEKGKDVELRCDPISGHTALYWYRQSLGQGLEFLIYFQGNSAPDKSGLPSDRFSAERTGGSVSTLTIQRTQQEDSAVYLCASSQQPRGSNEKLFFGSGTQLSVL.